The TCR beta chain under discussion was sequenced for a study of T cell responses to AZD1222 COVID-19 vaccine. Overall study results and limits: Clonal diversity was possibly underestimated; the donors were predominantly white British and more often female. Receipt of two AZD1222 doses was followed by a rise in Spike-specific TCR breadth and depth. Researchers report vaccine-associated CD4 TCRs spanning spike, with dominance at 160-218 and 743-854.

TCRdb keeps only in-frame clones here, not all; method: immunoSEQ multiplex PCR. The sample holds some 150,000 clones, over 90% seen once. Concerning this clone: The antigen is unknown.

Looked up from germline, CDR1 is KGHDR and CDR2 is SFDVKD. CDR3 length: 13 residues. After removal of 4 bases from V and 14 bases from J, the junction contained 6 bases not matched to a gene. Here the sequenced sample was peripheral blood, taken on day 0 of AZD1222 vaccination. This TCR was sampled from an adult in good health. The chain employs TRBV24-1 and TRBJ2-3; TRBD2 matches 12 bases. CDR3 sequence reads: CATSELAGGPRYF. The CDR3 DNA reads TGTGCCACCAGTGAACTAGCGGGGGGCCCGAGGTATTTT.